The 20 T cell receptor beta chains in this list originate from one sample, sequenced in a study of blood T cell repertoires in COVID-19. Method: immunoSEQ multiplex PCR; TCRdb's copy keeps in-frame clones and lacks some. The sample shows a few hundred thousand clones, 65% to 90% of them seen only once. The sample was peripheral blood. The receptor source for this set is an older woman with COVID-19, enrolled during active disease.

J is TRBJ2-7 and V is TRBV28, with TRBD1 as a possible D gene (6 bases). Germline CDR1 and CDR2: MDHEN and SYDVKM. CDR3 length: 15 residues. V was trimmed by 5 bases and J by 3 bases, leaving 17 bases between them. The CDR3 here is CASSPGQKLIYEQYF. The CDR3 nucleotides read TGTGCCAGCAGTCCTGGACAGAAATTAATCTACGAGCAGTACTTC.

This chain connects TRBV30 to TRBJ2-1; D is ambiguous. CDR3 size: 12 residues. Germline assignment: CDR1 GTSNPN and CDR2 SVGIG (reference sequence). Deletions cut 5 bases from V and 5 bases from J, with 10 bases between. The CDR3 DNA reads as TGTGCCTGGGGCCCTAGGAACAATGAGCAGTTCTTC. Translated: CAWGPRNNEQFF.

The rearrangement links TRBV18 to TRBJ1-1; possible D gene TRBD1, 6 bases. CDR3 length: 15 residues. Germline loops: CDR1 KGHSH, CDR2 LQKENI. V was clipped by 2 bases and J by 2 bases, with 12 bases between them. CDR3 sequence reads: CASSPETGANTEAFF. CDR3 nucleotide sequence: TGTGCCAGCTCACCAGAGACAGGTGCCAACACTGAAGCTTTCTTT. The complete variable domain, with remaining parts taken from reference TRBV18 and TRBJ1-1, reads NAGVMQNPRHLVRRRGQEARLRCSPMKGHSHVYWYRQLPEEGLKFMVYLQKENIIDESGMPKERFSAEFPKEGPSILRIQQVVRGDSAAYFCASSPETGANTEAFFGQGTRLTVV.

The sample holds a few counts of this clone. Other nucleotide sequences in the sample specify the same CDR3. In DNA, the CDR3 is TGTGCCAGCAGCGCTACTAGCGGGGGGCAAGAGACCCAGTACTTC. Its translation is CASSATSGGQETQYF. The V gene is TRBV9, the J gene TRBJ2-5; 12 bases agree with TRBD2. CDR1 and CDR2 from the germline V gene are SGDLS and YYNGEE. The CDR3 consists of 15 residues. V was clipped by 3 bases and J by 2 bases; unmatched bases: 2.

The chain carries TRBV3-1 (or the pseudogene TRBV3-2) and TRBJ1-1; D uncertain. The CDR3 sequence is 14 residues long. The V end lost 6 bases, the J end lost 4 bases, and 15 bases lay between the germline ends. Germline V gene lookup returns CDR1 LGHDT and CDR2 YNNKEL (reference sequence). This CDR3 reads CASRPRERGTEAFF. Written as DNA, the CDR3 is TGTGCCAGCAGACCGAGGGAACGGGGCACTGAAGCTTTCTTT.

The gene calls are TRBV18 and TRBJ1-2, with no clear D. Trimming took 2 bases from V and 6 from J, leaving 19 bases between them. From germline, CDR1 is KGHSH and CDR2 LQKENI. There are 16 residues in the CDR3. The CDR3 sequence: CASSPDGMGRPNGYTF. The CDR3 bases are TGTGCCAGCTCACCAGATGGTATGGGGAGGCCAAATGGCTACACCTTC.

The rearrangement joins TRBV4-2 to TRBJ2-1; 12 bases fit TRBD2. V trimming: 4 bases; J trimming: 4 bases; junction bases outside the gene matches: 8. CDR1 and CDR2 (germline): LGHNA, YNFKEQ. The CDR3 totals 17 residues. Written as DNA, the CDR3 is TGTGCCAGCAGCCGCCAACTAGCGGGGGGAAATTACAATGAGCAGTTCTTC. Its translation: CASSRQLAGGNYNEQFF.

The genes are TRBV4-1 and TRBJ1-6; the match to TRBD1 covers 10 bases. In germline, CDR1 is MGHRA, CDR2 YSYEKL. CDR3 length equals 15 residues. Germline trimming cut 4 bases from V and 9 bases from J; bases unmatched to any gene: 6. CDR3 nucleotide sequence: TGCGCCAGCAGCCCGGGGGACAGGGGAAGTTCACCCCTCCACTTT. As protein: CASSPGDRGSSPLHF.

The sample holds one count of this clone. The chain carries TRBV19 and TRBJ2-7; 8 nucleotides align to TRBD1. The V gene's germline CDR1 is LNHDA and CDR2 SQIVND (reference sequence). The CDR3 covers 14 residues. The V gene end was trimmed by 4 bases and the J gene end by 0 bases; junction bases not matched to a gene: 2. The CDR3 loop is CASSRDRSSYEQYF. The DNA for the CDR3 is TGTGCCAGTAGTAGGGACAGGAGCTCCTACGAGCAGTACTTC.

The chain uses TRBV9 and TRBJ2-3, with 15 bases that match TRBD2. Germline V gene lookup returns CDR1 SGDLS and CDR2 YYNGEE. The length of the CDR3 is 18 residues. V lost 4 bases and J lost 0; bases outside the gene matches: 6. Written as DNA, the CDR3 is TGTGCCAGCAGCATGGGGACTAGCGGGGGGCTTAGCACAGATACGCAGTATTTT. Protein product: CASSMGTSGGLSTDTQYF.

The chain recombines TRBV13 with TRBJ1-1, with TRBD1 identical over 9 bases. Germline V lookup: CDR1 PRHDT, CDR2 FYEKMQ (reference sequence). V lost 5 bases and J lost 1; bases outside the gene matches: 11. This CDR3 spans 17 amino acids. The CDR3 DNA follows: TGTGCCAGCAGCCCTCGGACAGGGGCATTTGGGAACACTGAAGCTTTCTTT. Encoded protein: CASSPRTGAFGNTEAFF.

The rearrangement joins TRBV15 to TRBJ2-2; 9 nucleotides match TRBD1. Germline-derived CDR1 and CDR2 are LNHNV and YYDKDF (reference sequence). The CDR3 spans 15 residues. Germline trimming cut 3 bases from V and 6 bases from J; bases unmatched to any gene: 5. Here the CDR3 reads CATSREQGAPGELFF. In nucleotides, the CDR3 is TGTGCCACCAGCAGGGAACAGGGGGCGCCCGGGGAGCTGTTTTTT.

J is TRBJ2-1 and V is TRBV29-1; 8 bases agree with TRBD1. The length of the CDR3 is 14 residues. Trimming removed 7 bases from V and 8 bases from J; junction bases left unmatched: 13. Germline loops: CDR1 SQVTM, CDR2 ANQGSEA. The CDR3 spells CSADTTGTGDEQFF. The CDR3 bases are TGCAGCGCCGATACAACCGGGACAGGCGATGAGCAGTTCTTC.

The rearrangement uses TRBV4-1 and TRBJ1-3; D not certain. V was clipped by 7 bases and J by 0 bases, with 13 bases between them. The CDR3 covers 15 residues. Germline V gives CDR1 MGHRA, CDR2 YSYEKL. The CDR3 DNA is TGCGCCAGCACGGGTTTCTCTGGCTCTGGAAACACCATATATTTT. Its translation: CASTGFSGSGNTIYF.

This chain connects TRBV19 to TRBJ1-6; TRBD1 is a possible D gene (5 bases). Germline CDR1 LNHDA, CDR2 SQIVND (reference sequence). V lost 5 bases, J lost 5 bases, and 7 bases lay in between. The CDR3 runs to 13 residues. CDR3 sequence (DNA): TGTGCCAGTAGTCCGACAGATAATTCACCCCTCCACTTT. As protein: CASSPTDNSPLHF.

The rearrangement joins TRBV2 to TRBJ2-7, with TRBD1 as a possible D gene (5 bases). The V gene's germline CDR1 is SNHLY and CDR2 FYNNEI. With 1 base removed from V and 3 bases from J, the gap between germline ends came to 13 bases. CDR3 length: 15 amino acids. The CDR3 sequence is CASSEDRNTLYEQYF. The CDR3 DNA reads as TGTGCCAGCAGTGAAGACAGGAACACTCTCTACGAGCAGTACTTC.

V and J are TRBV21-1 and TRBJ1-6; the D segment call TRBD1 is taken from the table without a DNA check. TRBV21-1 is a listed pseudogene. The length of the CDR3 is 15 residues. The CDR3 coding sequence is TGTGCCTCTTCTCAGGGGGCCAACTATAATTCACCCCTCCACTTT. The encoded protein is CASSQGANYNSPLHF.

The CDR3 DNA reads as TGTGCCAGCAGCACCCAGCCGGGACAGGGGTCCAACGAGCAGTACTTC. As protein: CASSTQPGQGSNEQYF. The V and J genes are TRBV7-2 and TRBJ2-7; 10 nucleotides agree with TRBD1. V shed 5 bases and J 5 bases; nucleotides not matched to a gene: 12. The CDR3 is 16 residues long. Germline CDR1 and CDR2: SGHTA and FQGNSA. The full variable domain, its missing parts supplied by reference TRBV7-2 and TRBJ2-7, is GAGVSQSPSNKVTEKGKDVELRCDPISGHTALYWYRQSLGQGLEFLIYFQGNSAPDKSGLPSDRFSAERTGGSVSTLTIQRTQQEDSAVYLCASSTQPGQGSNEQYFGPGTRLTVT.

The chain carries TRBV7-2 and TRBJ2-2; 8 nucleotides agree with TRBD1. After removal of 8 bases from V and 3 bases from J, the junction contained 8 bases not matched to a gene. Germline V CDR1 and CDR2: SGHTA, FQGNSA. The CDR3 runs 15 residues. The CDR3 DNA sequence: TGTGCCAGCTCGCATGGACAGGGATACACCGGGGAGCTGTTTTTT. Encoded protein: CASSHGQGYTGELFF.

The chain recombines TRBV3-1 (or the pseudogene TRBV3-2) with TRBJ1-2; D possibly corresponds to TRBD1 (5 bases). V gave up 0 bases and J gave up 5 bases, with 16 bases separating them. Germline V gives CDR1 LGHDT, CDR2 YNNKEL (reference sequence). This CDR3 has 16 amino acids. DNA for the CDR3: TGTGCCAGCAGCCAAGAAAGTAAGGGTGGGGCGTATGGCTACACCTTC. Amino acids: CASSQESKGGAYGYTF.